This T cell receptor (beta chain) was sequenced during a study of blood T cell repertoires in COVID-19. The wider study: Sources were T cells, B-cell-depleted T cells, or PBMCs; the material itself was cDNA or gDNA.

As processed by the authors: Amplification with reference gene primers provided the estimates of nucleated cell counts. Method: immunoSEQ multiplex PCR; TCRdb's copy keeps in-frame clones and lacks some. V and J calls and clone size come straight from that table; D and trimming were deduced from the DNA. The sample shows tens of thousands of clones, about nine tenths of them seen only once. V trimming: 4 bases; J trimming: 8 bases; junction bases outside the gene matches: 4. Per the germline V gene, CDR1 is SGHRS and CDR2 is YFSETQ. This CDR3 has 12 residues. The clonotype comes from a male donor with acute or convalescent COVID-19. Input material: peripheral blood. V is TRBV5-1 and J is TRBJ1-2, with TRBD1 identical over 8 bases. Written as DNA, the CDR3 is TGCGCCAGCAGCGTCGACAGGGGCGGCTACACCTTC. Translated, it gives CASSVDRGGYTF.